These 9 T cell receptor beta chains came from one sample sequenced in a study of shared clonotypes between healthy human individuals. The assay was immunoSEQ multiplex PCR, and TCRdb's table has in-frame clones only and misses some. The data contain 2.3 million or so clones, 85% to 95% of them singletons. What was sequenced was naive CD4+ T cells from PBMCs. Subset indicated: CD45RA+ positively selected. The receptors here all came from a man aged 18 to 30 in good health. Some clones in this sample may be carry-over from other donors' samples.

J is TRBJ2-1 and V is TRBV29-1; maybe TRBD1 (6 bases). The CDR3 is 14 amino acids. The V end lost 8 bases, the J end lost 0 bases, and 14 bases lay between the germline ends. Germline V gives CDR1 SQVTM, CDR2 ANQGSEA. CDR3 amino acids: CSTLGQNSYNEQFF. The CDR3 DNA reads TGCAGCACCCTCGGACAGAACTCCTACAATGAGCAGTTCTTC.

The chain combines TRBV6-5 with TRBJ2-7, with 7 bases lining up with TRBD1. J gave up 0 bases and V 6 bases, and 8 bases lay outside the gene matches. There are 15 residues in the CDR3. Germline V lookup: CDR1 MNHEY, CDR2 SVGAGI. The CDR3 nucleotides are TGTGCCAGCAGGTATAACAGGGGAGTCTCCTACGAGCAGTACTTC. This gives the protein CASRYNRGVSYEQYF.

The chain employs TRBV10-1 and TRBJ1-1; tentatively, D is TRBD1 (5 bases). V was trimmed by 4 bases and J by 8 bases, leaving 14 bases between them. This CDR3 comprises 13 residues. Germline V CDR1 and CDR2: WNHNN, SYGVQD (reference sequence). The CDR3 DNA follows: TGCGCCAGCAGTGCCTGGGGACTGCAGGAAGCTTTCTTT. Translation: CASSAWGLQEAFF.

The chain carries TRBV7-9 and TRBJ2-3; no definite D call. This CDR3 spans 14 amino acids. CDR1 SEHNR and CDR2 FQNEAQ come from the germline V gene (reference sequence). Trimming removed 5 bases from V and 0 bases from J, with 9 bases in between. Written as DNA, the CDR3 is TGTGCCAGCAGCCTCAGCCAGAGCACAGATACGCAGTATTTT. The encoded protein is CASSLSQSTDTQYF. The full variable domain, rest sourced from reference TRBV7-9 and TRBJ2-3, is DTGVSQNPRHKITKRGQNVTFRCDPISEHNRLYWYRQTLGQGPEFLTYFQNEAQLEKSRLLSDRFSAERPKGSFSTLEIQRTEQGDSAMYLCASSLSQSTDTQYFGPGTRLTVL.

The chain has TRBV5-1 and TRBJ1-4, with D perhaps TRBD1 (5 bases). Germline CDR1 and CDR2: SGHRS and YFSETQ. This CDR3 is built from 18 residues. Trimming removed 4 bases at V and 2 bases at J, with 21 bases between. The CDR3 reads CASSLIVGGPGTNEKLFF. CDR3 in DNA: TGCGCCAGCAGCCTGATTGTGGGAGGGCCAGGGACTAATGAAAAACTGTTTTTT.

The V gene is TRBV7-6, the J gene TRBJ2-7; TRBD2 matches at 7 bases. Trimming took 5 bases from V and 3 from J; bases not matched to a gene: 4. The CDR3 has 13 amino acids. From germline, CDR1 is SGHVS and CDR2 FNYEAQ. CDR3 region: CASSAGAFYEQYF. As DNA, the CDR3 is TGTGCCAGCAGCGCGGGAGCCTTCTACGAGCAGTACTTC.

The chain employs TRBV5-1 and TRBJ2-5, with a weak D call TRBD2 (7 bases). V lost 2 bases, J lost 3 bases, and 17 bases lay in between. The CDR3 runs to 16 residues. Germline CDR1 is SGHRS and CDR2 is YFSETQ. The CDR3 here is CASSLLRGGFEETQYF. The CDR3 DNA follows: TGCGCCAGCAGCTTACTAAGGGGGGGTTTCGAAGAGACCCAGTACTTC.

The chain has TRBV30 and TRBJ1-4, with a tentative D call TRBD1 (5 bases). The CDR3 has 11 amino acids. V was pared by 4 bases and J by 5 bases, with 5 bases between. The germline V gene encodes CDR1 GTSNPN and CDR2 SVGIG (reference sequence). In nucleotides, the CDR3 is TGTGCCTGGACAGGGAATGAAAAACTGTTTTTT. Protein product: CAWTGNEKLFF.

The chain carries TRBV6-5 and TRBJ1-2, with D maybe TRBD1 (6 bases). The CDR3 has 14 amino acids. V dropped 4 bases and J dropped 0 bases, with 9 bases sitting between them. The V gene's germline CDR1 is MNHEY and CDR2 SVGAGI. For the CDR3, the DNA is TGTGCCAGCAGTTTGGACAGTTCTAACTATGGCTACACCTTC. Amino acid sequence: CASSLDSSNYGYTF.